A selection of T cell receptor beta chains follows, all from one sample in a study of shared clonotypes between healthy human individuals. The data were produced by immunoSEQ multiplex PCR, yet TCRdb's version contains in-frame clones alone and is incomplete. Of 2 million to 3 million clones in the sample, 80% to 95% were seen once. The material sequenced was naive CD4+ T cells from PBMCs. These receptor sequences come from a man between 18 and 29 years old in good health. Some clones in this sample may be carry-over from other donors' samples. CDR3s include the opening cysteine and the closing phenylalanine or tryptophan. D genes are given only for firm matches. Size is omitted from some rows. Given values are once, few, many or a class for expanded clones.

d_call j_call v_call clone_size cdr3_nt cdr3_aa
NA TRBJ1-5 TRBV7-2 NA TGTGCCAGCAGCTCAACCGGGACTAACCATCAGCCCCAGCATTTT CASSSTGTNHQPQHF
TRBD2 TRBJ2-1 TRBV5-8 NA TGTGCCAGCAGCTCGGGTGATGTAGCGGGAGGCCTCTACAATGAGCAGTTCTTC CASSSGDVAGGLYNEQFF
NA TRBJ1-2 TRBV28 NA TGTGCCAGCAGTTCCCCTGGAGGTGGCTATGGCTACACCTTC CASSSPGGGYGYTF
NA TRBJ2-2 TRBV5-4 NA TGTGCCAGCAGCACTCGAATTCCGCGGGACACGAAGACCGGGGAGCTGTTTTTT CASSTRIPRDTKTGELFF
NA TRBJ1-2 TRBV7-9 NA TGTGCCGCCACCGATTACTCCTATGGCTACACCTTC CAATDYSYGYTF
NA TRBJ1-2 TRBV18 NA TGTGCCAGCTCACCACCGGGGCCGGGGTATGGCTACACCTTC CASSPPGPGYGYTF
NA TRBJ1-2 TRBV5-1 NA TGCGCCAGCAGCTTGGCGGGGCTTAGCGGCTACACCTTC CASSLAGLSGYTF
NA TRBJ1-2 TRBV30 few TGTGCCTGGAGATTCGGAGGGTCTGGCTACACCTTC CAWRFGGSGYTF
NA TRBJ1-1 TRBV11-2 NA TGTGCCAGCAGCTTAGTGGGGCCGGAAGCTTTCTTT CASSLVGPEAFF
TRBD1 TRBJ1-4 TRBV6-5 NA TGTGCCAGCAGTCAGCAGGGGGCAGGGGAAAAACTGTTTTTT CASSQQGAGEKLFF
NA TRBJ1-1 TRBV2 NA TGTGCCAGTACCGCCTGGGAGGGCACTGAAGCTTTCTTT CASTAWEGTEAFF
NA TRBJ1-1 TRBV10-3 NA TGTGCCATCAGTGGCATTTTACAGGGCCCGGAGACTGAAGCTTTCTTT CAISGILQGPETEAFF
NA TRBJ2-1 TRBV10-1 NA TGCGCCAGCAGTTTTACCACCGAGGATGAGCAGTTCTTC CASSFTTEDEQFF
TRBD1 TRBJ1-5 TRBV5-5 once TGTGCCAGCAGCCTGACAGGGGGCCTCCATCAGCCCCAGCATTTT CASSLTGGLHQPQHF
NA TRBJ2-6 TRBV5-8 NA TGTGCCAGCACGAGAGGGGAGTATTACTCTGGGGCCAACGTCCTGACTTTC CASTRGEYYSGANVLTF
TRBD2 TRBJ2-4 TRBV6-5 NA TGTGCCAGCAGTTACTTAGCCAGCGGGAGACACATTCAGTACTTC CASSYLASGRHIQYF
NA TRBJ2-1 TRBV27 NA TGTGCCAGCAGCCCCTCGTCGGGGAGACCCTACAATGAGCAGTTCTTC CASSPSSGRPYNEQFF
NA TRBJ1-2 TRBV6-1 NA TGTGCCAGCAGTGAAGCCGGGGGAGAGGGGGGACACGGAGGCTACACCTTC CASSEAGGEGGHGGYTF
NA TRBJ2-3 TRBV9 NA TGTGCCAGCAGCGTTTGGTCGGGGCCAGATACGCAGTATTTT CASSVWSGPDTQYF
TRBD1 TRBJ1-1 TRBV5-1 NA TGCGCCAGCCTGGGACAGCCGAACACTGAAGCTTTCTTT CASLGQPNTEAFF
NA TRBJ2-3 TRBV7-2 NA TGTGCCAGCAGCCCTCGGGGGAGATCCACAGATACGCAGTATTTT CASSPRGRSTDTQYF
TRBD2 TRBJ2-3 TRBV11-1 NA TGTGCCAGCAGCTTCATAGCGGGGAGCACAGATACGCAGTATTTT CASSFIAGSTDTQYF
TRBD1 TRBJ2-7 TRBV28 NA TGTGCCAGCAGGAGCTTAGACAGGGCCTACGAGCAGTACTTC CASRSLDRAYEQYF
NA TRBJ2-1 TRBV18 NA TGTGCCAGCTCACCAATAAAGATGCCTGTAATGAGGGAGCAGTTCTTC CASSPIKMPVMREQFF
NA TRBJ1-3 TRBV5-1 NA TGCGCCAGCAGCTTGGAGTCGGGGGGAGGAAACACCATATATTTT CASSLESGGGNTIYF
NA TRBJ1-1 TRBV5-1 few TGCGCCAGCAGCTTCGGGACGCGTGCTGAAGCTTTCTTT CASSFGTRAEAFF
NA TRBJ2-7 TRBV2 NA TGTGCCAGCAGTGAACGGACAGTCTACGAGCAGTACTTC CASSERTVYEQYF
NA TRBJ2-1 TRBV18 NA TGTGCCAGCTCACCTCCCTCGTCGGGTATCGATGAGCAGTTCTTC CASSPPSSGIDEQFF
TRBD2 TRBJ2-3 TRBV28 NA TGTGCCAGCCAGTTAGGACTAGCGGGAGTCGACAGGGGCGCAGATACGCAGTATTTT CASQLGLAGVDRGADTQYF
TRBD1 TRBJ2-1 TRBV7-3 NA TGTGCCAGCAGCCCCGGACAGGGGGCCGCGGGCGGCAATGAGCAGTTCTTC CASSPGQGAAGGNEQFF
NA TRBJ2-2 TRBV11-2 NA TGTGCCAGCAGCTCAGGACTCCTACCTAACACCGGGGAGCTGTTTTTT CASSSGLLPNTGELFF
NA TRBJ1-5 TRBV28 NA TGTGCCAGCAGTTTATCCAGCCTCCCCCCCAATCAGCCCCAGCATTTT CASSLSSLPPNQPQHF
NA TRBJ1-5 TRBV7-9 NA TGTGCCAGCAGCCTCGACTCCCCGCCCCAGCATTTT CASSLDSPPQHF
NA TRBJ1-2 TRBV29-1 NA TGCAGCGTTGGCCCCATCGGTGGCTACACCTTC CSVGPIGGYTF
NA TRBJ1-6 TRBV5-1 NA TGCGCCAGCAGCCCTGGTACGTCTCATTCACCCCTCCACTTT CASSPGTSHSPLHF
NA TRBJ1-2 TRBV10-3 NA TGTGCCATCAGTGCTCTCTTGGGAGAGAGCTACACCTTC CAISALLGESYTF
NA TRBJ1-1 TRBV28 NA TGTGCCAGCAGTAGTCTCTTGGCGCTTGAAGCTTTCTTT CASSSLLALEAFF
NA TRBJ1-1 TRBV7-2 NA TGTGCCAGCAGCTTCGGGAAGATGAACACTGAAGCTTTCTTT CASSFGKMNTEAFF
TRBD1 TRBJ2-3 TRBV29-1 NA TGCAGCGTTGCACAGGGGTCAGATACGCAGTATTTT CSVAQGSDTQYF
TRBD2 TRBJ2-3 TRBV29-1 NA TGCAGCGTTTCCGGACTAGCGGACTGGGTCCCAGATACGCAGTATTTT CSVSGLADWVPDTQYF
TRBD2 TRBJ2-1 TRBV9 NA TGTGCCAGCAGCGAGGGACTAGCGGGGAATAAGTTCTTC CASSEGLAGNKFF